This passage covers 26 T cell receptor beta chains from one sample sequenced in a study of blood T cell repertoires in COVID-19. Repertoires were generated with immunoSEQ multiplex PCR, while TCRdb's copy carries only in-frame clones and drops some. The table has roughly 220,000 clones, around 86% seen once; the top ten hold around 3%. Sequencing was performed on peripheral blood. The receptors stem from a man between 60 and 75 years old with acute or convalescent COVID-19.

The chain joins TRBV5-8 to TRBJ2-1; 9 bases align to TRBD1. Germline V gene lookup returns CDR1 SGHTS and CDR2 YDEGEE. The V and J ends lost 2 bases and 2 bases, in that order; junction bases with no gene match: 5. The CDR3 is 16 amino acids. CDR3 protein: CASSLDRGIAYNEQFF. The CDR3, as DNA: TGTGCCAGCAGCTTAGACAGGGGGATTGCCTACAATGAGCAGTTCTTC.

The chain uses TRBV6-6 and TRBJ1-1; 11 nucleotides align to TRBD1. The CDR3 loop spans 17 amino acids. Per the germline V gene, CDR1 is MNHNY and CDR2 is SVGAGI (reference sequence). J was trimmed by 1 base and V by 5 bases; bases with no gene match: 9. CDR3 in DNA: TGTGCCAGCAGTCACCGAGGACAGGGGGCTGGGAACACTGAAGCTTTCTTT. Translating it yields CASSHRGQGAGNTEAFF.

This sequence joins TRBV11-2 and TRBJ1-3; 7 nucleotides agree with TRBD1. The length of the CDR3 is 16 residues. The V and J ends lost 0 bases and 2 bases, in that order; junction bases with no gene match: 4. The germline gives CDR1 SGHAT, CDR2 FQNNGV. CDR3 sequence: CASSLDLRGPGNTIYF. CDR3 sequence (DNA): TGTGCCAGCAGCTTAGATCTTAGGGGGCCTGGAAACACCATATATTTT.

This chain uses TRBV7-8 with TRBJ2-3, with D possibly matching TRBD1 (7 bases). Germline-derived CDR1 and CDR2 are SGHVS and FQNEAQ. The CDR3 spans 14 residues. The V gene lost 9 bases and the J gene lost 4 bases, with 17 bases spanning the gap. CDR3 amino acids: CASRRGRGADTQYF. Here the CDR3 DNA reads TGTGCCAGTCGGCGGGGCAGGGGGGCAGATACGCAGTATTTT.

The chain joins TRBV19 to TRBJ1-2, with 8 bases matching TRBD1. The J segment lost 4 bases and the V segment lost 2 bases, leaving 12 bases of the junction unmatched. Per the germline V gene, CDR1 is LNHDA and CDR2 is SQIVND (reference sequence). This CDR3 spans 17 amino acids. CDR3 sequence (DNA): TGTGCCAGTAGTATAAGGGCCCGACAGGGGAGCGTCTATGGCTACACCTTC. Amino acid sequence: CASSIRARQGSVYGYTF.

The chain is built from TRBV23-1 and TRBJ2-7; possibly TRBD2 for D (5 bases). TRBV23-1 is an ORF, with its function uncertain. Trimming left V 11 bases short and J 5 bases short, with 25 bases between. There are 15 residues in the CDR3. The CDR3 sequence: CARCFGVFGRNEQYF. CDR3 sequence (DNA): TGCGCCCGCTGCTTCGGGGTCTTCGGTCGGAACGAGCAGTACTTC.

The rearrangement uses TRBV5-4 and TRBJ2-3, with 11 bases fitting TRBD2. Trimming removed 4 bases from V and 1 base from J; junction bases left unmatched: 5. The CDR3 consists of 16 residues. Germline lookup yields CDR1 SGHNT and CDR2 YYREEE (reference sequence). The CDR3 DNA reads as TGTGCCAGCAGCCTACCGACTAGCGGGGGCACAGATACGCAGTATTTT. Translation: CASSLPTSGGTDTQYF. The entire variable domain, with the rest obtained from reference TRBV5-4 and TRBJ2-3, is as follows: ETGVTQSPTHLIKTRGQQVTLRCSSQSGHNTVSWYQQALGQGPQFIFQYYREEENGRGNFPPRFSGLQFPNYSSELNVNALELDDSALYLCASSLPTSGGTDTQYFGPGTRLTVL.

This CDR3 is CASSTSGPSSYNEQFF. CDR3 DNA: TGTGCCAGCAGTACTAGCGGGCCGAGCTCCTACAATGAGCAGTTCTTC. The chain employs TRBV6-2 or TRBV6-3 and TRBJ2-1; 9 positions match TRBD2. This CDR3 has 16 residues. Germline V lookup: CDR1 MNHEY, CDR2 SVGEGT. Trimming cost V 5 bases and J 0 bases; bases outside gene matches: 5.

The rearrangement uses TRBV11-3 and TRBJ2-3; 10 positions agree with TRBD2. CDR1 SGHNT and CDR2 YENEEA come from the germline V gene. This CDR3 spans 18 amino acids. V shed 5 bases, J shed 5 bases, and the junction held 16 bases outside the gene matches. In DNA form, the CDR3 reads TGTGCCAGCAGCCCCCGGGGACTAGCGTTCTTGGGGGGAGATACGCAGTATTTT. It encodes CASSPRGLAFLGGDTQYF.

The chain couples TRBV6-5 to TRBJ1-2; tentative D call: TRBD1 (6 bases). The CDR3 consists of 13 residues. Trimming removed 7 bases at V and 1 base at J, with 10 bases between. Germline-derived CDR1 and CDR2 are MNHEY and SVGAGI. CDR3 coding DNA: TGTGCCAGCAAGGGACACATTAACTATGGCTACACCTTC. This codes for CASKGHINYGYTF.

J is TRBJ2-2 and V is TRBV19; D is perhaps TRBD2 (5 bases). The CDR3 covers 17 residues. CDR1 is LNHDA, CDR2 SQIVND, per germline (reference sequence). V was trimmed by 3 bases and J by 4 bases, leaving 18 bases between them. CDR3 amino acids: CASSIWRVDPGTGELFF. CDR3 bases: TGTGCCAGTAGTATCTGGCGGGTGGACCCAGGCACCGGGGAGCTGTTTTTT. The complete variable domain, with remaining parts taken from reference TRBV19 and TRBJ2-2, reads DGGITQSPKYLFRKEGQNVTLSCEQNLNHDAMYWYRQDPGQGLRLIYYSQIVNDFQKGDIAEGYSVSREKKESFPLTVTSAQKNPTAFYLCASSIWRVDPGTGELFFGEGSRLTVL.

Only one count was recorded for this clone. J is TRBJ1-3 and V is TRBV7-2; the D gene is possibly TRBD1 (6 bases). The ends were cut back, 5 bases at V and 4 bases at J, with 18 bases in the middle. The germline CDR1 and CDR2 sequences are SGHTA and FQGNSA. The length of the CDR3 is 16 residues. The CDR3 DNA reads TGTGCCAGCAGCACTAGGGGGACCCTTGGGGGAAACACCATATATTTT. Protein sequence: CASSTRGTLGGNTIYF.

The rearrangement links TRBV5-6 to TRBJ2-7, with D hard to call. V lost 6 bases, J lost 3 bases, and 13 bases lay in between. The CDR3 consists of 13 residues. Germline V lookup: CDR1 SGHDT, CDR2 YYEEEE. The CDR3 DNA reads as TGTGCCAGCACTTTGGGCCTGAGCTACGAGCAGTACTTC. Translating it yields CASTLGLSYEQYF. Full variable domain (outside the CDR3, taken from reference TRBV5-6 and TRBJ2-7): DAGVTQSPTHLIKTRGQQVTLRCSPKSGHDTVSWYQQALGQGPQFIFQYYEEEERQRGNFPDRFSGHQFPNYSSELNVNALLLGDSALYLCASTLGLSYEQYFGPGTRLTVT.

This clone was counted only a few times. The J gene is TRBJ1-6, the V gene TRBV6-5; D perhaps matches TRBD1 (6 bases). This CDR3 comprises 13 residues. The germline V gene encodes CDR1 MNHEY and CDR2 SVGAGI. The CDR3 DNA sequence: TGTGCAGGGGGGGACCAGTATAATTCACCCCTCCACTTT. This gives the protein CAGGDQYNSPLHF.

The genes are TRBV18 and TRBJ1-6; D is undetermined. In germline, CDR1 is KGHSH, CDR2 LQKENI. V was pared by 3 bases and J by 6 bases, with 15 bases between. This CDR3 has 16 amino acids. The CDR3 reads CASSPDSVALNSPLHF. CDR3 in DNA: TGTGCCAGCTCACCGGACTCGGTAGCCCTTAATTCACCCCTCCACTTT. The variable domain in full, completed from reference TRBV18 and TRBJ1-6, reads NAGVMQNPRHLVRRRGQEARLRCSPMKGHSHVYWYRQLPEEGLKFMVYLQKENIIDESGMPKERFSAEFPKEGPSILRIQQVVRGDSAAYFCASSPDSVALNSPLHFGNGTRLTVT.

The chain uses TRBV3-1 (or the pseudogene TRBV3-2) and TRBJ1-6, with no clear D. V was shortened by 0 bases and J by 7 bases, with 7 bases between the two germline ends. Per the germline V gene, CDR1 is LGHDT and CDR2 is YNNKEL (reference sequence). CDR3 size: 14 residues. Here the CDR3 DNA reads TGTGCCAGCAGCCAAGATTGGGAGAATTCACCCCTCCACTTT. It yields the protein CASSQDWENSPLHF.

The V gene is TRBV2, the J gene TRBJ2-1, with 8 bases aligning to TRBD2. The CDR3 length is 16 residues. V was pared by 0 bases and J by 2 bases, with 3 bases of the junction left unmatched. Per germline, CDR1 SNHLY and CDR2 FYNNEI. The CDR3 spells CASSEAGTRTYNEQFF. CDR3 bases: TGTGCCAGCAGTGAAGCTGGGACTAGGACCTACAATGAGCAGTTCTTC.

The CDR3 DNA follows: TGTGCTAGTGGTTCGGGGGCCAAAAACATTCAGTACTTC. Translated: CASGSGAKNIQYF. V is TRBV12-5 and J is TRBJ2-4; D perhaps matches TRBD2 (5 bases). Per the germline V gene, CDR1 is LGHNT and CDR2 is FRNRAP. V was pared by 4 bases and J by 1 base, with 5 bases between. The CDR3 length is 13 residues.

The table lists this clone with a count of one. This chain connects TRBV5-4 to TRBJ1-1; TRBD1 might be the D (6 bases). The ends were cut back, 4 bases at V and 4 bases at J, with 17 bases in the middle. CDR3 length equals 15 residues. From germline, CDR1 is SGHNT and CDR2 YYREEE (reference sequence). The CDR3 is CASSDQQGEGTEAFF. The CDR3 nucleotides read TGTGCCAGCAGCGACCAACAGGGAGAGGGCACTGAAGCTTTCTTT.

This clone came up a few times. J is TRBJ2-2 and V is TRBV5-1, with TRBD2 identical over 7 bases. The germline gives CDR1 SGHRS, CDR2 YFSETQ. There are 16 residues in the CDR3. Germline trimming cut 0 bases from V and 4 bases from J; bases unmatched to any gene: 6. The CDR3 loop reads CASSLAPSGATGELFF. DNA of the CDR3: TGCGCCAGCAGCTTGGCCCCCAGCGGGGCCACCGGGGAGCTGTTTTTT.

This clone has more than one count but fewer than ten. The chain employs TRBV6-2 or TRBV6-3 and TRBJ2-3, with 13 bases that match TRBD2. This CDR3 region has 19 residues. V lost 5 bases to trimming and J lost 1 base; unmatched junction nucleotides: 12. CDR1 and CDR2 (germline): MNHEY, SVGEGT. CDR3 nucleotide sequence: TGTGCCAGCAGTCCGCCTTCGTGGACTAGCGGGGGCGGCACAGATACGCAGTATTTT. Its translation: CASSPPSWTSGGGTDTQYF.

V usage is TRBV5-4 and J usage is TRBJ2-3; D is possibly TRBD1 (6 bases). The V gene lost 4 bases and the J gene lost 1 base, with 7 bases spanning the gap. This CDR3 comprises 13 residues. Germline V gives CDR1 SGHNT, CDR2 YYREEE (reference sequence). The CDR3 DNA follows: TGTGCCAGCAGCCGACAGGGCACAGATACGCAGTATTTT. It codes for CASSRQGTDTQYF.

The chain recombines TRBV21-1 with TRBJ2-2; whether TRBD2, the table's D call, matches the DNA was not checked. TRBV21-1 counts as a pseudogene. This CDR3 has 16 amino acids. The CDR3 region is CASSPQKLAGTGELFF. DNA of the CDR3: TGTGCCAGCAGCCCCCAAAAACTAGCAGGGACCGGGGAGCTGTTTTTT.

The V call is TRBV7-2, the J call TRBJ1-1, with TRBD1 matching 8 bases. CDR3 size: 15 residues. Germline V CDR1 and CDR2: SGHTA, FQGNSA. J gave up 7 bases and V 2 bases, and 9 bases lay outside the gene matches. CDR3 sequence (DNA): TGTGCCAGCAGCTTAAGGGTCAGGGGGCAGGGTGAAGCTTTCTTT. Translated: CASSLRVRGQGEAFF.

The chain recombines TRBV28 with TRBJ1-5; possible D gene TRBD1, 6 bases. Trimming pared 8 bases from V and 4 bases from J, leaving 12 bases between. Germline CDR1 MDHEN, CDR2 SYDVKM. This CDR3 is built from 13 residues. The CDR3 sequence: CASGVGANQPQHF. CDR3 DNA: TGTGCCAGCGGGGTGGGGGCTAATCAGCCCCAGCATTTT.

In this sample, this clone turned up once. The rearrangement joins TRBV9 to TRBJ1-2; D possibly corresponds to TRBD1 (6 bases). The V end was cut by 0 bases, the J end by 10 bases, with 13 bases between. The germline CDR1 and CDR2 sequences are SGDLS and YYNGEE. The CDR3 runs to 13 residues. The chain's CDR3 is CASSVVGHRDYTF. CDR3 coding DNA: TGTGCCAGCAGCGTAGTCGGCCACAGGGACTACACCTTC.